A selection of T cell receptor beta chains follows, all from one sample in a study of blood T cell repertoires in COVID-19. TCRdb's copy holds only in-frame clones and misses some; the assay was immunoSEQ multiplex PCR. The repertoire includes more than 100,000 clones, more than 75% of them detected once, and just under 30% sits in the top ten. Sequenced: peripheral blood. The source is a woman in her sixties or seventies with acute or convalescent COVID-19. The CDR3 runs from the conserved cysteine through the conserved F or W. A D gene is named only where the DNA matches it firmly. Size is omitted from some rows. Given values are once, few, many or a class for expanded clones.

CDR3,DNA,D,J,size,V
CASSILRPKPNYGYTF,TGTGCCAGCAGCATCCTCAGGCCGAAACCTAACTATGGCTACACCTTC,-,TRBJ1-2,-,TRBV21-1
CASSFQWGVETQYF,TGTGCCAGCAGCTTCCAATGGGGGGTGGAGACCCAGTACTTC,-,TRBJ2-5,-,TRBV7-9
CASSLGAGITDTQYF,TGTGCCAGCAGCTTGGGAGCGGGAATCACAGATACGCAGTATTTT,TRBD2,TRBJ2-3,-,TRBV11-3
CASSVAGAGGPQETQYF,TGTGCCAGCAGCGTAGCGGGGGCAGGGGGCCCCCAAGAGACCCAGTACTTC,TRBD1,TRBJ2-5,-,TRBV9
CASRPDGTVGYTF,TGTGCCAGCAGACCGGACGGGACAGTTGGCTACACCTTC,TRBD1,TRBJ1-2,-,TRBV13
CASSPGLAGSSYNEQFF,TGTGCCAGCAGCCCAGGACTAGCGGGAAGCTCCTACAATGAGCAGTTCTTC,TRBD2,TRBJ2-1,-,TRBV3-1/TRBV3-2
CAWNSVVYNSPLHF,TGTGCCTGGAATAGCGTGGTCTATAATTCACCCCTCCACTTT,-,TRBJ1-6,once,TRBV30
CASRHGQGVRETQYF,TGTGCCAGCAGGCACGGACAGGGTGTAAGGGAGACCCAGTACTTC,TRBD1,TRBJ2-5,-,TRBV3-1/TRBV3-2
CASTFYNEQFF,TGTGCCAGTACCTTCTACAATGAGCAGTTCTTC,-,TRBJ2-1,-,TRBV19
CASSETGTSSQDTQYF,TGCGCCAGCAGCGAAACCGGGACTAGCTCTCAAGATACGCAGTATTTT,TRBD2,TRBJ2-3,-,TRBV5-1
CASSQAGTGKQYEQYF,TGTGCCAGCAGCCAAGCCGGGACAGGGAAACAATACGAGCAGTACTTC,TRBD1,TRBJ2-7,-,TRBV14
CASSPMPGAPQHF,TGTGCCAGCTCACCGATGCCGGGTGCGCCCCAGCATTTT,-,TRBJ1-5,once,TRBV18
CASSLGQGGSPLHF,TGTGCCAGCAGCTTGGGACAGGGAGGCTCACCCCTCCACTTT,TRBD1,TRBJ1-6,-,TRBV7-6
CASSQEQTSTDTQYF,TGCGCCAGCAGCCAAGAGCAGACTAGCACAGATACGCAGTATTTT,-,TRBJ2-3,-,TRBV4-1
CASSQPTGRDTEAFF,TGTGCCAGCAGCCAACCGACAGGGCGGGACACTGAAGCTTTCTTT,TRBD1,TRBJ1-1,-,TRBV3-1/TRBV3-2
CASQGSGKNIQYF,TGTGCCAGCCAGGGGTCAGGCAAAAACATTCAGTACTTC,-,TRBJ2-4,-,TRBV6-5
CASSFRPGGGCQPQHF,TGTGCCAGCAGCTTCCGCCCAGGGGGCGGTTGTCAGCCCCAGCATTTT,TRBD1,TRBJ1-5,few,TRBV7-9
CASSIATGFGSPLHF,TGTGCCAGTAGTATAGCGACAGGGTTTGGCTCACCCCTCCACTTT,TRBD1,TRBJ1-6,-,TRBV19
CASSPRETRGTEAFF,TGTGCCAGCTCACCGAGGGAGACCCGAGGGACTGAAGCTTTCTTT,-,TRBJ1-1,-,TRBV18
CASSLAENYGYTF,TGTGCCAGCAGTTTAGCGGAGAACTATGGCTACACCTTC,-,TRBJ1-2,-,TRBV12-3/TRBV12-4
CASSESTGSYEQYF,TGTGCCAGCAGTGAGTCGACAGGATCCTACGAGCAGTACTTC,-,TRBJ2-7,-,TRBV6-1
CASSFPGTDPGELFF,TGTGCCAGCAGCTTCCCCGGGACAGACCCCGGGGAGCTGTTTTTT,-,TRBJ2-2,-,TRBV21-1
CASSRPGGLYSNQPQHF,TGTGCCAGCAGTCGCCCGGGGGGCCTGTATAGCAATCAGCCCCAGCATTTT,-,TRBJ1-5,-,TRBV6-2/TRBV6-3
CASSLGGGAYNEQFF,TGTGCCAGCAGCTTAGGTGGGGGGGCCTACAATGAGCAGTTCTTC,TRBD2,TRBJ2-1,once,TRBV7-9
CASSVDDTISGNTIYF,TGTGCCAGCAGCGTAGACGACACCATCTCTGGAAACACCATATATTTT,-,TRBJ1-3,-,TRBV9
CASSQGLAVSTDTQYF,TGTGCCAGCAGCCAAGGGTTAGCGGTTAGCACAGATACGCAGTATTTT,-,TRBJ2-3,-,TRBV14